The entry below gives a single T cell receptor beta chain sequence along with its context. The study drew participants aged about 18 to 89 years from roughly 25 US areas. The record originates from a study of blood T cell repertoires in COVID-19. For the study at large: Whether acute or convalescent, the COVID-19 samples came from the United States, Italy and Spain.

The CDR3 has 14 amino acids. CDR1 is SGHRS, CDR2 YFSETQ, per germline. The V end lost 2 bases, the J end lost 8 bases, and 11 bases lay between the germline ends. Generated by immunoSEQ multiplex PCR, the TCRdb table keeps only in-frame clones and is missing some. This sample carries approximately 440,000 clones, about nine tenths of them seen once, and the ten largest clones take roughly 0.66%. This clonotype was obtained from a man between 18 and 35 years old who had recovered from COVID-19. The sequenced sample consisted of PBMCs or T cells enriched from blood (not recorded which). V usage is TRBV5-1 and J usage is TRBJ1-6; D perhaps matches TRBD1 (6 bases). This CDR3 reads CASSFAGVDSPLHF. DNA of the CDR3: TGCGCCAGCAGCTTCGCAGGGGTAGATTCACCCCTCCACTTT.